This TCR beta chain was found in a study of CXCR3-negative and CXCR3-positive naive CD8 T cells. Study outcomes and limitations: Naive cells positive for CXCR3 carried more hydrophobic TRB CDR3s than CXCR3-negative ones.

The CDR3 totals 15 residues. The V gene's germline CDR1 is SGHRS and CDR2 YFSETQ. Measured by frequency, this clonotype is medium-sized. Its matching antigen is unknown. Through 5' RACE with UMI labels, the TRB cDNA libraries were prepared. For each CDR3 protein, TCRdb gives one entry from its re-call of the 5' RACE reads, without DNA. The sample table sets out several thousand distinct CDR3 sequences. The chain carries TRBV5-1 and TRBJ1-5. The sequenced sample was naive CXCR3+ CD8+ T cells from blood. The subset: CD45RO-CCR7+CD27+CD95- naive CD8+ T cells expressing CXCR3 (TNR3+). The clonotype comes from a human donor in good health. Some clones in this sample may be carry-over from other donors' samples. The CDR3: CASRVGRDSNQPQHF.